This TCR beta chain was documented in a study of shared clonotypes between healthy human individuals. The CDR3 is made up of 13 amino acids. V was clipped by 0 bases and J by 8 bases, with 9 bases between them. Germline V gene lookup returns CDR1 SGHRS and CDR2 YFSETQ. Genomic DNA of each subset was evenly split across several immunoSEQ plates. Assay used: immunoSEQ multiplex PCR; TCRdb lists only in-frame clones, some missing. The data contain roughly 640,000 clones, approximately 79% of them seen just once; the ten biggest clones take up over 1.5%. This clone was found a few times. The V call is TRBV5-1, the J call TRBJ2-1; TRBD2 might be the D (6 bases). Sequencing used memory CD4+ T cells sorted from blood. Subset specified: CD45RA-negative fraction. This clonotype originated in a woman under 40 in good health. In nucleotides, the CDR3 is TGCGCCAGCAGCTTGGTTTGGGGGGATGAGCAGTTCTTC. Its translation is CASSLVWGDEQFF.